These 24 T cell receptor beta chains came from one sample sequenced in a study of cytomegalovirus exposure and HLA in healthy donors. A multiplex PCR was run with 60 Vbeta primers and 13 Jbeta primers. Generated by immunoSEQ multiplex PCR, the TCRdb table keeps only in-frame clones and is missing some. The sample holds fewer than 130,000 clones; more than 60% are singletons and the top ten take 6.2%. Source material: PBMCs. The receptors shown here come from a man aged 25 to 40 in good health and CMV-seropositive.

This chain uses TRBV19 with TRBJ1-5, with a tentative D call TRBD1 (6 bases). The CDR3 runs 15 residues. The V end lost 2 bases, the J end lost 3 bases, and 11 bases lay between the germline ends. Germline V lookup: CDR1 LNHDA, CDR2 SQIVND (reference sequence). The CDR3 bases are TGTGCCAGTAGTATAACGGACAGCCTCAATCAGCCCCAGCATTTT. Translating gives CASSITDSLNQPQHF.

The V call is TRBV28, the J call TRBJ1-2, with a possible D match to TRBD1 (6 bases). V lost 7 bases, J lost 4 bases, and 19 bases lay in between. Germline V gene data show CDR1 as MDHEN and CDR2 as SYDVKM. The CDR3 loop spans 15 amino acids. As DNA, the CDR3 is TGTGCCAGCACCTCTACGGACAGTCGGGGCTATGGCTACACCTTC. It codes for CASTSTDSRGYGYTF.

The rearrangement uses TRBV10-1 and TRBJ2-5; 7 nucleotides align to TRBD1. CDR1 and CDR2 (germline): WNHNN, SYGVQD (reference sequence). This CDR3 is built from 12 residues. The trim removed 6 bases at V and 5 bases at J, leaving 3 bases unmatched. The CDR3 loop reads CASSDREETQYF. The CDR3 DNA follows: TGCGCCAGCAGCGACAGGGAGGAGACCCAGTACTTC.

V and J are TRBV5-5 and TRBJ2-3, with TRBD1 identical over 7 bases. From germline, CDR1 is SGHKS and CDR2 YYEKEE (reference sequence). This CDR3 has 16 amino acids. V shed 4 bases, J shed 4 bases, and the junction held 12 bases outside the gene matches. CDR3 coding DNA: TGTGCCAGCAGCCGACAGGGTCGAGAAGAAGCAGATACGCAGTATTTT. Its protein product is CASSRQGREEADTQYF.

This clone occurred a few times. The DNA of the CDR3 is TGCGCCAGCAACGAGGGTGGGTCGGCAGATACGCAGTATTTT. Protein product: CASNEGGSADTQYF. The J gene is TRBJ2-3, the V gene TRBV4-3; D is possibly TRBD2 (5 bases). The germline V gene has CDR1 LGHNA and CDR2 YSLEER. The germline V and J ends were trimmed by 7 bases and 4 bases, with 15 bases remaining between them. The CDR3 length is 14 residues.

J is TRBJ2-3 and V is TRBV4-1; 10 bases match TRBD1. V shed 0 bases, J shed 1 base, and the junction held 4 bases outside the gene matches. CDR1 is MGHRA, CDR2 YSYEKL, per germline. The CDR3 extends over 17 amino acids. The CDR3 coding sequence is TGCGCCAGCAGCCAAGATCGCGGGACAGGGGGCACAGATACGCAGTATTTT. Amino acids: CASSQDRGTGGTDTQYF.

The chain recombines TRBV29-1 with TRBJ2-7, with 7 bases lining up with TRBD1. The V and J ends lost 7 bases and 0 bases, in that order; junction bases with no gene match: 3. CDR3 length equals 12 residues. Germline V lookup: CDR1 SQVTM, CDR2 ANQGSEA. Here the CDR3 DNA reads TGCAGCGCCTGGACAGGCTCCTACGAGCAGTACTTC. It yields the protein CSAWTGSYEQYF.

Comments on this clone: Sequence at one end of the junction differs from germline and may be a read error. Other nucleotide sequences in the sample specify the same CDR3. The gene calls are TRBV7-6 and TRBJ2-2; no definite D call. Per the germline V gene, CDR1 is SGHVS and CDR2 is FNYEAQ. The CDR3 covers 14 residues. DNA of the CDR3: TGCGCCAGCAGCTTACTGGGCCACACCGGGGAGCTGTTTTTT. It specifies CASSLLGHTGELFF.

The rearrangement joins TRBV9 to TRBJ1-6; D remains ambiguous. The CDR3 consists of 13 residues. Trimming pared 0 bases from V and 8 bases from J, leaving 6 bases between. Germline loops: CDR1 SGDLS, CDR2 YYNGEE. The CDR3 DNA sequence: TGTGCCAGCAGCGTAGAGAGTGATTCACCCCTCCACTTT. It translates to CASSVESDSPLHF. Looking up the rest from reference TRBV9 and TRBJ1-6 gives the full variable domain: DSGVTQTPKHLITATGQRVTLRCSPRSGDLSVYWYQQSLDQGLQFLIQYYNGEERAKGNILERFSAQQFPDLHSELNLSSLELGDSALYFCASSVESDSPLHFGNGTRLTVT.

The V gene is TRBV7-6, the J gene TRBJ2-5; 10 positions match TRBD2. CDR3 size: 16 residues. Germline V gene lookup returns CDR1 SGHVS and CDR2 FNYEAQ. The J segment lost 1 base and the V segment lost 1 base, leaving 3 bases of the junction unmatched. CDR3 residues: CASSLEAGGLQETQYF. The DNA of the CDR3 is TGTGCCAGCAGCTTAGAAGCGGGGGGGCTCCAAGAGACCCAGTACTTC.

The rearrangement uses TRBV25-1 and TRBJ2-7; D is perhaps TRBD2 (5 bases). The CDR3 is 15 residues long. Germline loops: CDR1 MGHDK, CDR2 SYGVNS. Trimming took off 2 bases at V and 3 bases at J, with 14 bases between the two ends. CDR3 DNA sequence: TGTGCCAGCAGTGAACGGGGTGGGCTCGGCTACGAGCAGTACTTC. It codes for CASSERGGLGYEQYF.

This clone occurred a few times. The CDR3 DNA is TGTGCCAGCAGCTTAGCCCGAGGGGAGACCCAGTACTTC. Translating it yields CASSLARGETQYF. This chain connects TRBV7-7 to TRBJ2-5, with D possibly matching TRBD2 (5 bases). CDR1 SSHAT and CDR2 FNYEAQ come from the germline V gene (reference sequence). The CDR3 sequence is 13 residues long. The V end was cut by 0 bases, the J end by 5 bases, with 7 bases between.

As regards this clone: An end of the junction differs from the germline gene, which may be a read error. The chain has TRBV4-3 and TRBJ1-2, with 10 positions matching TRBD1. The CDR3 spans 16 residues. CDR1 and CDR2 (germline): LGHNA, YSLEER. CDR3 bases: TGCGCCAGCAGTCAAGTGGGGACAGGGGCTACCTATGGCTACACCTTC. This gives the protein CASSQVGTGATYGYTF.

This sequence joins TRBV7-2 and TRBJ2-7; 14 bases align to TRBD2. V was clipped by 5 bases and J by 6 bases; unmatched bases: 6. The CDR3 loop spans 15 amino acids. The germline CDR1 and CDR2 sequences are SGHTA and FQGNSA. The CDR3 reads CASSLGLAGVGEQYF. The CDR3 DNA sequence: TGTGCCAGCAGCCTGGGACTAGCGGGGGTGGGCGAGCAGTACTTC.

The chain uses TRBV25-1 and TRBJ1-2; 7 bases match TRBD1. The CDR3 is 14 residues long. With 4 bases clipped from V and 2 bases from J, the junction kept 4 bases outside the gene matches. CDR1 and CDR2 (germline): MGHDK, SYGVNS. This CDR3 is CASSVTQGNYGYTF. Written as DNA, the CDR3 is TGTGCCAGCAGTGTAACACAGGGGAACTATGGCTACACCTTC.

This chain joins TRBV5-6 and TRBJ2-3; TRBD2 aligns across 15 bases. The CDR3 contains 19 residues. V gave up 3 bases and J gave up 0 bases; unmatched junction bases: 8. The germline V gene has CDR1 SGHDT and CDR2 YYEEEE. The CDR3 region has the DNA TGTGCCAGCAGCTGGAGGACTAGCGGGGGGGCCTCTAGCACAGATACGCAGTATTTT. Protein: CASSWRTSGGASSTDTQYF.

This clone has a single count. CDR3 residues: CAWSEGAPGTLFNYGYTF. Written as DNA, the CDR3 is TGTGCCTGGAGCGAAGGAGCTCCGGGGACACTGTTTAACTATGGCTACACCTTC. This chain uses TRBV30 with TRBJ1-2, with D perhaps matching TRBD1 (6 bases). V lost 3 bases and J lost 1, with 24 bases in between. The CDR3 spans 18 residues. Germline assignment: CDR1 GTSNPN and CDR2 SVGIG (reference sequence). Using reference TRBV30 and TRBJ1-2 for the parts outside the CDR3, the full variable domain is SQTIHQWPATLVQPVGSPLSLECTVEGTSNPNLYWYRQAAGRGLQLLFYSVGIGQISSEVPQNLSASRPQDRQFILSSKKLLLSDSGFYLCAWSEGAPGTLFNYGYTFGSGTRLTVV.

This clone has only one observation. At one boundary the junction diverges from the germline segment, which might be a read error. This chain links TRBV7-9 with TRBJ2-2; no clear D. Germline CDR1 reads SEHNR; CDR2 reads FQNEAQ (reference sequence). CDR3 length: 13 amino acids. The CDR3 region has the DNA TGTTCCAGCACCACGACATCAACCGGGGAGCTGTTTTTT. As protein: CSSTTTSTGELFF.

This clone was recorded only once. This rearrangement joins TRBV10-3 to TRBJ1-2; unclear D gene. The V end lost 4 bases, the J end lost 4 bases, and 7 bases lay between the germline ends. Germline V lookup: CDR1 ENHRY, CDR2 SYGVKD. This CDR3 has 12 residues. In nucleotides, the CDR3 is TGTGCCATCAGTGCCGGGTTCTATGGCTACACCTTC. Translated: CAISAGFYGYTF.

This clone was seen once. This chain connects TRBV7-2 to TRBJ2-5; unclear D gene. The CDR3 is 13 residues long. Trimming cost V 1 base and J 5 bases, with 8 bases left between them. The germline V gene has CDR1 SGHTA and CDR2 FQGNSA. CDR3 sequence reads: CASSLVTQETQYF. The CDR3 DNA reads TGTGCCAGCAGCTTAGTTACCCAGGAGACCCAGTACTTC.

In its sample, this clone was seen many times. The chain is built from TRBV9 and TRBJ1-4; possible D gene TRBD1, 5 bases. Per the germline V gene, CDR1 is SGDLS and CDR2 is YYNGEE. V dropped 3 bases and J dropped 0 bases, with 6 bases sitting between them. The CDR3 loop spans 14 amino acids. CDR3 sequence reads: CASSAGATNEKLFF. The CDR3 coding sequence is TGTGCCAGCAGCGCGGGGGCAACTAATGAAAAACTGTTTTTT.

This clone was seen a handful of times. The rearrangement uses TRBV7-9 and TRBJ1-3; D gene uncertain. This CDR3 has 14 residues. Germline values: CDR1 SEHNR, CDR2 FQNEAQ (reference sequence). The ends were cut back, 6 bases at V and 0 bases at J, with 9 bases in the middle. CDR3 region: CASSYASSGNTIYF. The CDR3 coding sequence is TGTGCCAGCAGTTACGCTAGCTCTGGAAACACCATATATTTT. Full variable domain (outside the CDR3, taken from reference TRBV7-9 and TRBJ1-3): DTGVSQNPRHKITKRGQNVTFRCDPISEHNRLYWYRQTLGQGPEFLTYFQNEAQLEKSRLLSDRFSAERPKGSFSTLEIQRTEQGDSAMYLCASSYASSGNTIYFGEGSWLTVV.

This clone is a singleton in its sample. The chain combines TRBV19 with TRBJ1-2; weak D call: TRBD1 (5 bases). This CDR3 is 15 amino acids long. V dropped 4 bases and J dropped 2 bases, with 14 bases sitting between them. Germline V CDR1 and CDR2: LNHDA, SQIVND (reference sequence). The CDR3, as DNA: TGTGCCAGTAGTACCGCGGGACGTAGGAACTATGGCTACACCTTC. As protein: CASSTAGRRNYGYTF.

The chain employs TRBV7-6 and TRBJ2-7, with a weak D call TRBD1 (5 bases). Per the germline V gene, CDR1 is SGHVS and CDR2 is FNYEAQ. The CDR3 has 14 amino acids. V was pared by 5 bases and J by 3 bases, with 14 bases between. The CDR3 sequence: CASSPGQGDYEQYF. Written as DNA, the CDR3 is TGTGCCAGCAGCCCCGGGCAGGGCGACTACGAGCAGTACTTC.